These 30 T cell receptor beta chains share one sample of origin, sequenced in a study of resident and recirculating memory T cells in vitiligo. Data came from immunoSEQ multiplex PCR; TCRdb stores just in-frame clones and leaves some out. The sample records 70,000 to 75,000 clones, 91% being singletons. Sequencing was performed on blood. All receptors derive from a male donor with vitiligo.

The genes are TRBV4-3 and TRBJ2-7; TRBD1 agrees at 7 bases. Germline loops: CDR1 LGHNA, CDR2 YSLEER. The CDR3 has 15 residues. J gave up 2 bases and V 3 bases, and 7 bases lay outside the gene matches. CDR3 bases: TGCGCCAGCAGCCAGGCAGGGGGAAAACCCTACGAGCAGTACTTC. Its translation: CASSQAGGKPYEQYF.

The J gene is TRBJ2-1, the V gene TRBV29-1, with 10 bases lining up with TRBD1. In germline, CDR1 is SQVTM, CDR2 ANQGSEA. The length of the CDR3 is 13 residues. The V and J ends lost 8 bases and 5 bases, in that order; junction bases with no gene match: 6. DNA for the CDR3: TGCAGCACCAGGACAGGGGGAAACAATGAGCAGTTCTTC. It codes for CSTRTGGNNEQFF.

This clone was detected only once. The chain combines TRBV6-1 with TRBJ2-6, with D uncertain. The germline CDR1 and CDR2 sequences are MNHNS and SASEGT. This CDR3 contains 12 residues. Deletions cut 8 bases from V and 13 bases from J, with 15 bases between. The CDR3, as DNA: TGTGCCAGCCTTACCGACTCAGAGGTCCTGACTTTC. Amino acid sequence: CASLTDSEVLTF.

The J gene is TRBJ2-5, the V gene TRBV5-1; TRBD1 agrees at 10 bases. CDR3 length equals 15 residues. V gave up 3 bases and J gave up 5 bases; unmatched junction bases: 7. CDR1 is SGHRS and CDR2 is YFSETQ in the germline V gene. CDR3 in amino acids: CASSYRDRGWETQYF. The DNA of the CDR3 is TGCGCCAGCAGCTATCGGGACAGGGGCTGGGAGACCCAGTACTTC.

This chain connects TRBV6-5 to TRBJ1-6, with D possibly TRBD1 on 6 matching bases. Germline V lookup: CDR1 MNHEY, CDR2 SVGAGI. Trimming took 2 bases from V and 7 from J, leaving 12 bases between them. The CDR3 loop spans 15 amino acids. The chain's CDR3 is CASSYIPGTNSPLHF. The CDR3 nucleotides read TGTGCCAGCAGTTACATCCCAGGGACAAATTCACCCCTCCACTTT.

V and J are TRBV9 and TRBJ2-1, with 7 nucleotides matching TRBD2. In germline, CDR1 is SGDLS, CDR2 YYNGEE. This CDR3 has 17 amino acids. The V segment lost 0 bases and the J segment 5 bases; nucleotides outside the gene matches: 11. CDR3 coding DNA: TGTGCCAGCAGCGTAGGAGGTGGTGGACTAGGAGACAATGAGCAGTTCTTC. It codes for CASSVGGGGLGDNEQFF.

This clone was counted only a few times. CDR3 nucleotide sequence: TGTGCCAGCAGCCCAGTGCTGGGGGGAACGGTTAACTATGGCTACACCTTC. It translates to CASSPVLGGTVNYGYTF. The chain carries TRBV7-2 and TRBJ1-2, with D tentatively TRBD1 (5 bases). The CDR3 runs to 17 residues. The germline V gene has CDR1 SGHTA and CDR2 FQGNSA. Trimming pared 5 bases from V and 1 base from J, leaving 20 bases between.

The chain couples TRBV7-2 to TRBJ2-7; D gene ambiguous. This CDR3 is 12 amino acids long. V was pared by 4 bases and J by 3 bases, with 7 bases between. Looked up from germline, CDR1 is SGHTA and CDR2 is FQGNSA. CDR3 in DNA: TGTGCCAGCAGCTACCCGAGCTACGAGCAGTACTTC. Translation gives CASSYPSYEQYF.

In its sample, this clone was seen many times. The chain joins TRBV25-1 to TRBJ1-1; TRBD1 is a possible D gene (6 bases). Germline CDR1 reads MGHDK; CDR2 reads SYGVNS. The CDR3 is 13 residues long. V lost 2 bases and J lost 11, with 15 bases in between. This chain's CDR3 is CASSEEWGRAAFF. CDR3 DNA sequence: TGTGCCAGCAGTGAAGAGTGGGGGCGGGCGGCTTTCTTT.

This clone is a singleton in its sample. This chain joins TRBV5-1 and TRBJ1-3, with TRBD1 as a possible D gene (6 bases). CDR3 length: 15 residues. Trimming removed 4 bases at V and 7 bases at J, with 18 bases between. Germline loops: CDR1 SGHRS, CDR2 YFSETQ. CDR3 protein: CASSQNPQGPNTIYF. The CDR3 nucleotides read TGCGCCAGCAGCCAGAACCCCCAGGGGCCGAACACCATATATTTT.

J is TRBJ1-1 and V is TRBV2, with TRBD1 matching over 10 bases. Per the germline V gene, CDR1 is SNHLY and CDR2 is FYNNEI. J gave up 4 bases and V 5 bases, and 7 bases lay outside the gene matches. This CDR3 spans 15 amino acids. CDR3 residues: CASSQTGGYGTEAFF. CDR3 bases: TGTGCCAGCAGTCAGACAGGGGGCTACGGCACTGAAGCTTTCTTT.

This chain connects TRBV29-1 to TRBJ2-5, with 9 bases fitting TRBD1. Germline V gene lookup returns CDR1 SQVTM and CDR2 ANQGSEA. The J segment lost 4 bases and the V segment lost 6 bases, leaving 12 bases of the junction unmatched. The CDR3 consists of 15 residues. The CDR3 loop is CSVFDPGQGGETQYF. The CDR3 coding sequence is TGCAGCGTCTTCGACCCGGGACAGGGAGGAGAGACCCAGTACTTC.

This chain uses TRBV27 with TRBJ2-7; TRBD1 might be the D (6 bases). Germline CDR1 reads MNHEY; CDR2 reads SMNVEV (reference sequence). Trimming removed 0 bases at V and 1 base at J, with 10 bases between. This CDR3 spans 15 amino acids. The CDR3 DNA reads as TGTGCCAGCAGTTTATCAGGGACAAGATCCTACGAGCAGTACTTC. Its translation: CASSLSGTRSYEQYF.

The CDR3: CASSERGGIGDTEAFF. The CDR3 DNA reads as TGTGCCAGCAGTGAACGAGGGGGCATAGGGGACACTGAAGCTTTCTTT. The rearrangement links TRBV2 to TRBJ1-1; TRBD1 matches at 7 bases. Germline assignment: CDR1 SNHLY and CDR2 FYNNEI. There are 16 residues in the CDR3. V lost 2 bases to trimming and J lost 3 bases; unmatched junction nucleotides: 9.

V gene TRBV9 combines with J gene TRBJ1-6; 9 positions agree with TRBD1. V lost 2 bases, J lost 9 bases, and 6 bases stayed unmatched. The length of the CDR3 is 15 residues. Germline V CDR1 and CDR2: SGDLS, YYNGEE. The CDR3 nucleotides are TGTGCCAGCAGCGTGGGGACAGGGACCGGTTCACCCCTCCACTTT. It specifies CASSVGTGTGSPLHF.

This chain uses TRBV4-2 with TRBJ1-4; D not certain. Trimming pared 4 bases from V and 2 bases from J, leaving 11 bases between. Germline-derived CDR1 and CDR2 are LGHNA and YNFKEQ. This CDR3 is 15 amino acids long. The CDR3 here is CASSPEVATNEKLFF. Written as DNA, the CDR3 is TGTGCCAGCAGCCCCGAGGTGGCCACTAATGAAAAACTGTTTTTT.

The chain couples TRBV5-1 to TRBJ2-7, with a possible D match to TRBD1 (5 bases). Germline V gives CDR1 SGHRS, CDR2 YFSETQ. The V and J ends lost 3 bases and 5 bases respectively, with 15 bases between them. The CDR3 is made up of 14 amino acids. The CDR3 DNA sequence: TGCGCCAGCAGCTCCGAGGCAGGGCACCACGAGCAGTACTTC. Translating it yields CASSSEAGHHEQYF.

The table lists this clone with a count of one. The V gene is TRBV6-1, the J gene TRBJ2-1, with TRBD2 matching over 9 bases. This CDR3 has 17 residues. Germline V gene sequence: CDR1 MNHNS, CDR2 SASEGT. The V and J ends lost 1 base and 6 bases, in that order; junction bases with no gene match: 10. DNA of the CDR3: TGTGCCAGCAGTGAAGAGAGGGCTAGCGGGGACATCAATGAGCAGTTCTTC. Protein: CASSEERASGDINEQFF.

Concerning this clone itself: The sample contains more than one DNA sequence encoding this CDR3. The chain couples TRBV6-5 to TRBJ1-2; TRBD1 aligns across 10 bases. CDR3 length equals 15 residues. Germline CDR1 reads MNHEY; CDR2 reads SVGAGI. V lost 0 bases, J lost 5 bases, and 3 bases stayed unmatched. The CDR3 DNA follows: TGTGCCAGCAGTTACTCGACAGGGGGCTCGTATGGCTACACCTTC. It yields the protein CASSYSTGGSYGYTF.

In nucleotides, the CDR3 is TGTGCCAGCAGCATTCCACAGGGAGCCTACACCTTC. This encodes CASSIPQGAYTF. The rearrangement joins TRBV5-4 to TRBJ1-2, with a possible D match to TRBD1 (6 bases). Looked up from germline, CDR1 is SGHNT and CDR2 is YYREEE (reference sequence). This CDR3 has 12 residues. Between the trimmed V and J ends, which lost 4 bases and 10 bases, there was a span of 14 bases.

The V gene is TRBV27, the J gene TRBJ2-1, with 9 bases matching TRBD2. Germline-derived CDR1 and CDR2 are MNHEY and SMNVEV (reference sequence). Unmatched junction bases numbered 17, after V lost 6 bases and J lost 8 bases. This CDR3 comprises 17 residues. Here the CDR3 DNA reads TGTGCCAGCAGCCCGGGGGCCAGCGGGGGGCCCGGTGATGAGCAGTTCTTC. It codes for CASSPGASGGPGDEQFF.

This clone was counted a single time. The chain links TRBV19 to TRBJ2-1; 8 bases align to TRBD2. CDR1 LNHDA and CDR2 SQIVND come from the germline V gene (reference sequence). The V gene end was trimmed by 3 bases and the J gene end by 8 bases; junction bases not matched to a gene: 12. The CDR3 length is 16 residues. The CDR3 loop reads CASSIAEASGRDEQFF. The CDR3 DNA follows: TGTGCCAGTAGTATCGCTGAAGCTAGCGGGCGGGATGAGCAGTTCTTC.

The rearrangement uses TRBV10-3 and TRBJ2-7; tentatively, D is TRBD2 (6 bases). The CDR3 runs to 16 residues. The germline V and J ends were trimmed by 1 base and 3 bases, with 16 bases remaining between them. Per germline, CDR1 ENHRY and CDR2 SYGVKD. The CDR3 nucleotides are TGTGCCATCAGTGAGTATAAGCGGGCGGAGTTCTACGAGCAGTACTTC. It is translated as CAISEYKRAEFYEQYF.

The V and J genes are TRBV11-2 and TRBJ2-3; 8 bases fit TRBD2. J was trimmed by 5 bases and V by 0 bases; bases with no gene match: 7. The CDR3 has 16 amino acids. Germline CDR1 is SGHAT and CDR2 is FQNNGV. The DNA of the CDR3 is TGTGCCAGCAGCTTAGAAGGCGGGGGGACCGGAGATACGCAGTATTTT. This encodes CASSLEGGGTGDTQYF.

V usage is TRBV6-1 and J usage is TRBJ2-5; 11 bases map to TRBD2. Trimming removed 6 bases from V and 2 bases from J; junction bases left unmatched: 5. The germline V gene encodes CDR1 MNHNS and CDR2 SASEGT. The CDR3 runs to 15 residues. Written as DNA, the CDR3 is TGTGCCAGCAGGCCACTAGCGGGGGCTCAAGAGACCCAGTACTTC. Translating gives CASRPLAGAQETQYF.

The chain links TRBV5-6 to TRBJ2-2; 9 bases match TRBD2. The CDR3 runs to 15 residues. CDR1 is SGHDT, CDR2 YYEEEE, per germline. V lost 2 bases, J lost 5 bases, and 4 bases stayed unmatched. CDR3 sequence reads: CASSFIAGVTGELFF. CDR3 DNA sequence: TGTGCCAGCAGCTTCATAGCGGGGGTAACCGGGGAGCTGTTTTTT. Together with reference TRBV5-6 and TRBJ2-2, the CDR3 gives the full variable domain: DAGVTQSPTHLIKTRGQQVTLRCSPKSGHDTVSWYQQALGQGPQFIFQYYEEEERQRGNFPDRFSGHQFPNYSSELNVNALLLGDSALYLCASSFIAGVTGELFFGEGSRLTVL.

CDR3 DNA sequence: TGCGCCAGCAGCTTGGGAGGGAGGCAGTATTTT. Protein product: CASSLGGRQYF. The chain carries TRBV5-1 and TRBJ2-3; a weak D match, TRBD2 (5 bases). Germline V lookup: CDR1 SGHRS, CDR2 YFSETQ. Trimming took off 0 bases at V and 11 bases at J, with 7 bases between the two ends. The CDR3 length is 11 residues. The full variable domain, in which reference TRBV5-1 and TRBJ2-3 provide the parts outside the CDR3, is KAGVTQTPRYLIKTRGQQVTLSCSPISGHRSVSWYQQTPGQGLQFLFEYFSETQRNKGNFPGRFSGRQFSNSRSEMNVSTLELGDSALYLCASSLGGRQYFGPGTRLTVL.

This chain links TRBV4-2 with TRBJ1-1; D call uncertain. The CDR3 runs to 14 residues. The V and J ends lost 0 bases and 9 bases respectively, with 14 bases between them. From germline, CDR1 is LGHNA and CDR2 YNFKEQ. CDR3 residues: CASSQDHGSFKAFF. The DNA for the CDR3 is TGTGCCAGCAGCCAAGATCACGGTAGTTTTAAAGCTTTCTTT.

This clone was observed once. The J gene is TRBJ2-7, the V gene TRBV7-2, with 12 bases lining up with TRBD2. J was trimmed by 1 base and V by 1 base; bases with no gene match: 5. Germline loops: CDR1 SGHTA, CDR2 FQGNSA. This CDR3 comprises 17 residues. Here the CDR3 DNA reads TGTGCCAGCAGCTTAGAACTAGCGGGGGGTGGGTCCTACGAGCAGTACTTC. Translated, it gives CASSLELAGGGSYEQYF.

This chain uses TRBV7-3 with TRBJ1-1, with D hard to call. CDR1 and CDR2 (germline): SGHTA, FQGTGA. V shed 3 bases and J shed 0 bases, with 17 bases lying between them. The CDR3 runs 17 residues. The CDR3 DNA reads TGTGCCAGCAGCTTTACCCTTGACACTTCCTTGAACACTGAAGCTTTCTTT. Protein: CASSFTLDTSLNTEAFF.